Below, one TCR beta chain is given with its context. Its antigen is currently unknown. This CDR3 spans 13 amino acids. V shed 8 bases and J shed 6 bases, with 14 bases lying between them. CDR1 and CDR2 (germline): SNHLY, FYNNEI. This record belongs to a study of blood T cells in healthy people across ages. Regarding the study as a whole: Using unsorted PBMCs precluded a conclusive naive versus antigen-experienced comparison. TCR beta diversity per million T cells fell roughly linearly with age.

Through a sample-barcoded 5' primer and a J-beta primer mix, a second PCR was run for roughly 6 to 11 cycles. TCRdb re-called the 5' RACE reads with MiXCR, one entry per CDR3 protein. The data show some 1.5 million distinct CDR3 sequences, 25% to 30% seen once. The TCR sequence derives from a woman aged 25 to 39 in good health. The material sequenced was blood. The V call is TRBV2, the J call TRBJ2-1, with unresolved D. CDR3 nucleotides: TGTGCCAGCCATGAACTGCCCTCCAATGAGCAGTTCTTC. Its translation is CASHELPSNEQFF. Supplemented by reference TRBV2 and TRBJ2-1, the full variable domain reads EPEVTQTPSHQVTQMGQEVILRCVPISNHLYFYWYRQILGQKVEFLVSFYNNEISEKSEIFDDQFSVERPDGSNFTLKIRSTKLEDSAMYFCASHELPSNEQFFGPGTRLTVL.